These T cell receptor beta chains were read from a single sample in a study of blood T cell repertoires in COVID-19. Data came from immunoSEQ multiplex PCR; TCRdb stores just in-frame clones and leaves some out. The sample lists 140,000 to 150,000 clones; roughly 77% were seen once. Sequencing was done on a sample of peripheral blood. Every receptor here comes from a man in his 60s with acute or convalescent COVID-19. Each CDR3 is given with its conserved first and last residue. A D gene is named only where the DNA matches it firmly. The size entry is marked missing in some rows and otherwise reads once, few, many or a size class.

V gene	D gene	J gene	clone size	CDR3 DNA	CDR3 protein
TRBV18	-	TRBJ2-6	-	TGTGCCAGCTCACCGGCTTCTGGGGCCAACGTCCTGACTTTC	CASSPASGANVLTF
TRBV9	TRBD1	TRBJ2-3	-	TGTGCCAGCAGCGTAGGAGCTAGAACCCGACAGGGGGGTACGCAGTATTTT	CASSVGARTRQGGTQYF
TRBV28	-	TRBJ1-2	-	TGTGCCAGCAGAGCCACGGGGGGGCGGGGGATCTATGGCTACACCTTC	CASRATGGRGIYGYTF
TRBV9	TRBD2	TRBJ2-3	-	TGTGCCAGCAGCGCGGGACTAGCGGGACGCATGGCAGATACGCAGTATTTT	CASSAGLAGRMADTQYF
TRBV7-8	-	TRBJ2-7	-	TGTGCCAGCAGCTTGAGTGTCATGGGGGGCTACGAGCAGTACTTC	CASSLSVMGGYEQYF
TRBV28	TRBD1	TRBJ1-4	-	TGTGCCAGCACTTATGGACAGGGGAGGGGAAAACTGTTTTTT	CASTYGQGRGKLFF
TRBV10-1	-	TRBJ2-5	-	TGCGCCAGCTCCCCCGGTTTCGAAGAGACCCAGTACTTC	CASSPGFEETQYF
TRBV27	TRBD2	TRBJ2-3	few	TGTGCCAGCAGTTTATCGATAAATCCCATGGCTAGCGGGAGGGCCGCAGATACGCAGTATTTT	CASSLSINPMASGRAADTQYF
TRBV4-1	-	TRBJ1-1	-	TGCGCCAGCGGGAGGGGTACTGAAGCTTTCTTT	CASGRGTEAFF
TRBV24-1	TRBD1	TRBJ2-5	-	TGTGCCACCAGTGATAGGGACAGTCAAGAGACCCAGTACTTC	CATSDRDSQETQYF
TRBV11-2	-	TRBJ1-5	-	TGTGCCAGCAGCTTAGTCGGGGATAGCAATCAGCCCCAGCATTTT	CASSLVGDSNQPQHF
TRBV6-6	-	TRBJ1-2	-	TGTGCCAGCAGCTCCGGGACAATAGGGTTATATGGCTACACCTTC	CASSSGTIGLYGYTF
TRBV30	-	TRBJ1-3	-	TGTGCCTGGAGTTTCGGGGGGACGAGCTCTGGAAACACCATATATTTT	CAWSFGGTSSGNTIYF
TRBV5-8	TRBD1	TRBJ2-1	-	TGTGCCAGCAGCCTGACAGGGCTAGAGAGGAATGAGCAGTTCTTC	CASSLTGLERNEQFF
TRBV5-1	TRBD1	TRBJ2-7	-	TGCGCCAGCAGCTTGGGCAGGGGGTCCTACGAGCAGTACTTC	CASSLGRGSYEQYF
TRBV28	TRBD1	TRBJ1-3	-	TGTGCCAGCAGTTCGACAGGGGCCGGAAACACCATATATTTT	CASSSTGAGNTIYF
TRBV27	-	TRBJ2-2	-	TGTGCCAGCAAGGCGGGAAGAAACACCGGGGAGCTGTTTTTT	CASKAGRNTGELFF
TRBV11-2	-	TRBJ2-5	-	TGTGCCAGCAGCTCCATGAGGGGAGGGACCCAGTACTTC	CASSSMRGGTQYF
TRBV27	TRBD2	TRBJ2-2	-	TGTGCCAGCAGACTAGCGGGAGGAGTAAGCGGGGAGCTGTTTTTT	CASRLAGGVSGELFF
TRBV4-2	TRBD2	TRBJ2-7	-	TGTGCCAGCAGCCAGACTAGCGACTCCTACGAGCAGTACTTC	CASSQTSDSYEQYF
TRBV4-1	-	TRBJ1-5	-	TGCGCCAGCAGCCAACTGGGCAGCAATCAGCCCCAGCATTTT	CASSQLGSNQPQHF
TRBV5-1	TRBD2	TRBJ2-4	few	TGCGCCAGCAGCTTGGGGGAGGGACTCAAAAACATTCAGTACTTC	CASSLGEGLKNIQYF
TRBV5-1	-	TRBJ2-7	few	TGCGCCAGCAGCTTGGCCGGTAGCGACGAGCAGTACTTC	CASSLAGSDEQYF
TRBV27	-	TRBJ1-1	once	TGTGCCAGCATCCCCAGTACGAACACTGAAGCTTTCTTT	CASIPSTNTEAFF
TRBV7-2	TRBD2	TRBJ2-1	-	TGTGCCAGCAGCTTGGCCGGGAGGGCCGACAATGAGCAGTTCTTC	CASSLAGRADNEQFF
TRBV4-2	-	TRBJ2-1	-	TGTGCCAGCAGCCAAGTGGGGGCCAATGAGCAGTTCTTC	CASSQVGANEQFF
TRBV7-8	-	TRBJ2-7	-	TGTGCCAGCAGCCTAACCTACGAGCAGTACTTC	CASSLTYEQYF
TRBV6-4	-	TRBJ2-3	once	TGTGCCAGCAGTGACTCGATCTTGGGGCACACAGATACGCAGTATTTT	CASSDSILGHTDTQYF
TRBV29-1	TRBD2	TRBJ2-1	-	TGCAGCGTTGCGTGGGGGGGATGGACTGCCAATGAGCAGTTCTTC	CSVAWGGWTANEQFF
TRBV15	TRBD2	TRBJ2-7	-	TGTGCCACCAGCAGAGGGACTAGCTACGAGCAGTACTTC	CATSRGTSYEQYF
TRBV5-8	-	TRBJ1-6	-	TGTGCCAGCTCGGAGGTGGGGAGCTCCTATAATTCACCCCTCCACTTT	CASSEVGSSYNSPLHF
TRBV25-1	TRBD2	TRBJ2-1	-	TGTGCCAGCAGGGTAGCGGGTTCTGCCTACAATGAGCAGTTCTTC	CASRVAGSAYNEQFF
TRBV10-1	-	TRBJ2-7	few	TGCGCCAGCAGTGCCGGTCCCTACGAGCAGTACTTC	CASSAGPYEQYF
TRBV10-3	TRBD1	TRBJ1-3	-	TGTGCCATCAATCGGGACAGGAGCTCTGGAAACACCATATATTTT	CAINRDRSSGNTIYF
TRBV9	TRBD2	TRBJ2-1	once	TGTGCCAGCAGCGTAGGGGGACTAGCGGTGAGCTCCTACAATGAGCAGTTCTTC	CASSVGGLAVSSYNEQFF
TRBV30	TRBD1	TRBJ2-2	-	TGTGCCTGGAGTCTGGGACAGGGGACCGGGGAGCTGTTTTTT	CAWSLGQGTGELFF
TRBV27	-	TRBJ1-5	-	TGTGCCAGCACCTCCTCGGCTAGGAATCAGCCCCAGCATTTT	CASTSSARNQPQHF
TRBV15	TRBD1	TRBJ2-7	once	TGTGCCACCAGCAGGGGACAGGGGGCGGGGGAGCAGTACTTC	CATSRGQGAGEQYF
TRBV6-5	-	TRBJ2-3	-	TGTGCCAGCAGTTCCCCGCAGGGGCCAGATACGCAGTATTTT	CASSSPQGPDTQYF
TRBV5-1	-	TRBJ2-2	-	TGCGCCAGCAGCTTGGGTCGGTCGAACACCGGGGAGCTGTTTTTT	CASSLGRSNTGELFF
TRBV28	-	TRBJ1-6	few	TGTGCCGGGTCGGCAGGAAGACATTCACCCCTCCACTTT	CAGSAGRHSPLHF
TRBV19	TRBD1	TRBJ2-2	-	TGTGCCAGTAGTATAGACAGGGGGCTGATCGCGAACACCGGGGAGCTGTTTTTT	CASSIDRGLIANTGELFF
TRBV5-1	-	TRBJ2-7	once	TGCGCCAGCAGCTTCGGGCCCCGGGGGATCGAGCAGTACTTC	CASSFGPRGIEQYF
TRBV7-9	-	TRBJ1-3	once	TGTGCCAGCAGCTTATACGGGGAAGTAAACACCATATATTTT	CASSLYGEVNTIYF
TRBV11-3	TRBD1	TRBJ2-7	few	TGTGCCAGCAGCTTGGGACAGGGGGCTTTCAAAGTGGCCTACGAGCAGTACTTC	CASSLGQGAFKVAYEQYF